The 23 T cell receptor beta chains in this list originate from one sample, sequenced in a study of blood T cell repertoires in COVID-19. TCRdb keeps only in-frame clones here, not all; method: immunoSEQ multiplex PCR. Found here are over 85,000 clones, around 90% of them singletons; the top ten hold approximately 4.8%. Sequenced input: peripheral blood. The origin of the receptors is a human donor in a cohort sampled during active COVID-19.

This clone was seen only once. The CDR3 here is CASSKVRRGQETQYF. CDR3 in DNA: TGTGCCAGCAGCAAGGTCCGCAGGGGACAAGAGACCCAGTACTTC. The chain carries TRBV21-1 and TRBJ2-5; TRBD1 is the table's D call and was not checked against the DNA. TRBV21-1 is flagged as a pseudogene. This CDR3 comprises 15 residues.

V gene TRBV18 combines with J gene TRBJ2-7, with unresolved D. Germline V lookup: CDR1 KGHSH, CDR2 LQKENI. This CDR3 has 12 residues. Trimming took off 6 bases at V and 2 bases at J, with 8 bases between the two ends. CDR3 sequence: CASSPTPYEQYF. DNA for the CDR3: TGTGCCAGCTCCCCTACCCCCTACGAGCAGTACTTC.

This chain uses TRBV19 with TRBJ2-2; maybe TRBD1 (6 bases). This CDR3 spans 13 amino acids. V was clipped by 7 bases and J by 6 bases, with 12 bases between them. Germline assignment: CDR1 LNHDA and CDR2 SQIVND (reference sequence). CDR3 sequence (DNA): TGTGCCAGTACTAGGGGGAGTGCCGGGGAGCTGTTTTTT. As protein: CASTRGSAGELFF. Variable domain in full (rest from reference TRBV19 and TRBJ2-2): DGGITQSPKYLFRKEGQNVTLSCEQNLNHDAMYWYRQDPGQGLRLIYYSQIVNDFQKGDIAEGYSVSREKKESFPLTVTSAQKNPTAFYLCASTRGSAGELFFGEGSRLTVL.

This sequence joins TRBV6-1 and TRBJ1-3; TRBD1 might be the D (6 bases). V was pared by 0 bases and J by 0 bases, with 9 bases between. Germline CDR1 MNHNS, CDR2 SASEGT. There are 16 residues in the CDR3. The CDR3 loop reads CASSEARGFSGNTIYF. The CDR3 DNA is TGTGCCAGCAGTGAAGCAAGGGGGTTCTCTGGAAACACCATATATTTT.

The chain couples TRBV7-9 to TRBJ1-2, with D possibly being TRBD1 (6 bases). Germline V CDR1 and CDR2: SEHNR, FQNEAQ (reference sequence). Trimming took 5 bases from V and 8 from J, leaving 12 bases between them. CDR3 length equals 12 residues. This chain's CDR3 is CASSTGTQGYTF. The CDR3 DNA follows: TGTGCCAGCAGCACCGGGACACAGGGCTACACCTTC.

V usage is TRBV10-2 and J usage is TRBJ2-3, with D possibly being TRBD2 (5 bases). V dropped 7 bases and J dropped 3 bases, with 14 bases sitting between them. This CDR3 is 14 amino acids long. The germline V gene has CDR1 WSHSY and CDR2 SAAADI. In DNA, the CDR3 is TGCGCCAGCAAACTAGACCCGGGAACAGATACGCAGTATTTT. It yields the protein CASKLDPGTDTQYF.

The chain employs TRBV30 and TRBJ2-7; the match to TRBD2 covers 8 bases. V shed 0 bases, J shed 2 bases, and the junction held 6 bases outside the gene matches. This CDR3 has 15 residues. The V gene's germline CDR1 is GTSNPN and CDR2 SVGIG (reference sequence). The CDR3 reads CAWSVMIAGPYEQYF. CDR3 nucleotide sequence: TGTGCCTGGAGTGTAATGATAGCGGGACCCTACGAGCAGTACTTC.

This chain uses TRBV19 with TRBJ1-1, with D possibly matching TRBD1 (5 bases). This CDR3 has 16 residues. V was pared by 5 bases and J by 1 base, with 17 bases between. Germline lookup yields CDR1 LNHDA and CDR2 SQIVND (reference sequence). The DNA for the CDR3 is TGTGCCAGTAGTCGTATGGCCAGGGCTCAGAACACTGAAGCTTTCTTT. Translated, it gives CASSRMARAQNTEAFF.

This chain links TRBV7-3 with TRBJ1-1, with 8 bases matching TRBD1. The CDR3 sequence is 14 residues long. CDR1 is SGHTA and CDR2 is FQGTGA in the germline V gene. The V gene end was trimmed by 5 bases and the J gene end by 1 base; junction bases not matched to a gene: 3. The DNA for the CDR3 is TGTGCCAGCAGCCTAGGACAGGGGAACACTGAAGCTTTCTTT. It translates to CASSLGQGNTEAFF. The variable domain in full, completed from reference TRBV7-3 and TRBJ1-1, reads GAGVSQTPSNKVTEKGKYVELRCDPISGHTALYWYRQSLGQGPEFLIYFQGTGAADDSGLPNDRFFAVRPEGSVSTLKIQRTERGDSAVYLCASSLGQGNTEAFFGQGTRLTVV.

The chain joins TRBV6-2 or TRBV6-3 to TRBJ2-2, with 7 bases aligning to TRBD1. Per the germline V gene, CDR1 is MNHEY and CDR2 is SVGEGT. CDR3 length: 18 residues. V gave up 3 bases and J gave up 4 bases; unmatched junction bases: 14. This CDR3 reads CASSYSELGTEITGELFF. CDR3 DNA sequence: TGTGCCAGCAGTTATTCGGAGTTAGGGACAGAAATCACCGGGGAGCTGTTTTTT.

The chain employs TRBV27 and TRBJ1-6; 12 nucleotides agree with TRBD1. Per the germline V gene, CDR1 is MNHEY and CDR2 is SMNVEV (reference sequence). The CDR3 consists of 15 residues. V shed 5 bases and J 9 bases; nucleotides not matched to a gene: 5. The CDR3 DNA is TGTGCCAGCAGTCCGGGACAGGGGGCTGTTTCACCCCTCCACTTT. It yields the protein CASSPGQGAVSPLHF.

The chain combines TRBV7-6 with TRBJ1-2; 10 bases agree with TRBD1. J was trimmed by 7 bases and V by 5 bases; bases with no gene match: 7. The CDR3 is 14 residues long. The germline gives CDR1 SGHVS, CDR2 FNYEAQ. Here the CDR3 DNA reads TGTGCCAGCAGCATCCGACAGGGGGCGGTTGGCTACACCTTC. It yields the protein CASSIRQGAVGYTF. The variable domain in full, with the rest retrieved from reference TRBV7-6 and TRBJ1-2, is GAGVSQSPRYKVTKRGQDVALRCDPISGHVSLYWYRQALGQGPEFLTYFNYEAQQDKSGLPNDRFSAERPEGSISTLTIQRTEQRDSAMYRCASSIRQGAVGYTFGSGTRLTVV.

The chain has TRBV4-2 and TRBJ2-3, with 15 bases fitting TRBD2. The CDR3 sequence is 17 residues long. Germline V gives CDR1 LGHNA, CDR2 YNFKEQ. The trim removed 3 bases at V and 6 bases at J, leaving 7 bases unmatched. The CDR3 region has the DNA TGTGCCAGCAGCCAGACCGGGACTAGCGGGGGGACGGATACGCAGTATTTT. As protein: CASSQTGTSGGTDTQYF.

The rearrangement uses TRBV2 and TRBJ2-4, with TRBD2 matching over 10 bases. The CDR3 length is 15 residues. The ends lost 0 bases at V and 16 bases at J; junction bases unmatched: 12. Germline-derived CDR1 and CDR2 are SNHLY and FYNNEI. In nucleotides, the CDR3 is TGTGCCAGCAGTGAAGCTAACACAGCGGGAGGGCGTTACTACTTC. This gives the protein CASSEANTAGGRYYF.

The chain combines TRBV14 with TRBJ2-1, with 9 positions matching TRBD1. V gave up 4 bases and J gave up 3 bases; unmatched junction bases: 4. The CDR3 contains 15 residues. Germline assignment: CDR1 SGHDN and CDR2 FVKESK. This CDR3 is CASSPLGQGYNEQFF. CDR3 DNA sequence: TGTGCCAGCAGCCCACTGGGACAGGGCTACAATGAGCAGTTCTTC.

The chain recombines TRBV5-1 with TRBJ2-2; 10 bases align to TRBD2. V lost 3 bases to trimming and J lost 5 bases; unmatched junction nucleotides: 7. This CDR3 is built from 16 residues. From germline, CDR1 is SGHRS and CDR2 YFSETQ. CDR3 nucleotides: TGCGCCAGCAGCTCCGGAGCGGGAGGGCCAACCGGGGAGCTGTTTTTT. Amino acid sequence: CASSSGAGGPTGELFF.

The chain joins TRBV6-5 to TRBJ1-3; unclear D gene. The ends were cut back, 7 bases at V and 5 bases at J, with 12 bases in the middle. This CDR3 spans 13 amino acids. Germline V gene sequence: CDR1 MNHEY, CDR2 SVGAGI. CDR3 bases: TGTGCCAGCATTGCACTCGCCCGAAACACCATATATTTT. Amino acids: CASIALARNTIYF.

The rearrangement uses TRBV5-1 and TRBJ1-6; possibly TRBD1 for D (5 bases). The CDR3 consists of 14 residues. The V gene's germline CDR1 is SGHRS and CDR2 YFSETQ. Between the trimmed V and J ends, which lost 1 base and 7 bases, there was a span of 9 bases. DNA for the CDR3: TGCGCCAGCAGCTTGCAGGGAAACAATTCACCCCTCCACTTT. Protein sequence: CASSLQGNNSPLHF.

This rearrangement joins TRBV12-5 to TRBJ1-2; D gene uncertain. Trimming cost V 0 bases and J 1 base, with 12 bases left between them. CDR1 is LGHNT and CDR2 is FRNRAP in the germline V gene. The CDR3 loop spans 16 amino acids. The CDR3 sequence is CASGLVPNGLNYGYTF. For the CDR3, the DNA is TGTGCTAGTGGTTTGGTACCTAACGGACTTAACTATGGCTACACCTTC.

The chain has TRBV30 and TRBJ1-4, with D possibly being TRBD1 (6 bases). The CDR3 has 13 residues. The V gene's germline CDR1 is GTSNPN and CDR2 SVGIG (reference sequence). With 2 bases removed from V and 7 bases from J, the gap between germline ends came to 11 bases. The CDR3 protein is CAWSLQGSEKLFF. CDR3 nucleotides: TGTGCCTGGAGTCTGCAGGGGAGTGAAAAACTGTTTTTT.

The rearrangement joins TRBV27 to TRBJ2-1, with TRBD2 matching 11 bases. The CDR3 length is 16 residues. The V segment lost 4 bases and the J segment 4 bases; nucleotides outside the gene matches: 6. In germline, CDR1 is MNHEY, CDR2 SMNVEV (reference sequence). CDR3 bases: TGTGCCAGCAGTTACCGTACTAGCGGGAGATACAATGAGCAGTTCTTC. Translated: CASSYRTSGRYNEQFF.

V usage is TRBV5-1 and J usage is TRBJ1-5, with TRBD1 matching 7 bases. After removal of 5 bases from V and 6 bases from J, the junction contained 8 bases not matched to a gene. Per germline, CDR1 SGHRS and CDR2 YFSETQ. The CDR3 runs to 14 residues. CDR3 DNA sequence: TGCGCCAGCAGAAGAGGGACAGATGGTCAGCCCCAGCATTTT. Residues: CASRRGTDGQPQHF.

CDR3 coding DNA: TGTGCCAGCAGTTACCTGACTGCAACCTACGAGCAGTACTTC. Translation: CASSYLTATYEQYF. The V gene is TRBV6-5, the J gene TRBJ2-7; D is unresolved. Trimming left V 2 bases short and J 2 bases short, with 10 bases between. The V gene's germline CDR1 is MNHEY and CDR2 SVGAGI. The CDR3 is 14 amino acids.